This TCR beta chain comes out of a study of T cells in Graves' hyperthyroidism and ophthalmopathy. Study results and caveats: Most thyroid-expanded clonotypes above 0.001 were also found in blood.

What was amplified from RNA transcripts were TCR beta CDR3 regions. The HTBI set primed first-round TCR CDR3 RT-PCR. TCRdb itself ran the multiplex PCR reads through MiXCR, one entry per CDR3 protein. The table lists approximately 400,000 distinct CDR3 sequences, approximately 18% of them singletons. V was clipped by 6 bases and J by 0 bases, with 9 bases between them. The CDR3 is 14 residues long. The V gene's germline CDR1 is MNHEY and CDR2 SMNVEV (reference sequence). Every diagnosis used clinical symptoms, serum thyroxine and TRAb, thyroid ultrasound and orbital computed tomography. To note about this clonotype: Its matching antigen is unknown.

The sample was blood. The sequence derives from a man aged 18 to 35 with Graves' ophthalmopathy. The chain links TRBV27 to TRBJ1-5, with TRBD1 as a possible D gene (5 bases). CDR3 residues: CASRLTGSNQPQHF. The CDR3 DNA reads as TGTGCCAGCAGACTCACAGGTAGCAATCAGCCCCAGCATTTT.